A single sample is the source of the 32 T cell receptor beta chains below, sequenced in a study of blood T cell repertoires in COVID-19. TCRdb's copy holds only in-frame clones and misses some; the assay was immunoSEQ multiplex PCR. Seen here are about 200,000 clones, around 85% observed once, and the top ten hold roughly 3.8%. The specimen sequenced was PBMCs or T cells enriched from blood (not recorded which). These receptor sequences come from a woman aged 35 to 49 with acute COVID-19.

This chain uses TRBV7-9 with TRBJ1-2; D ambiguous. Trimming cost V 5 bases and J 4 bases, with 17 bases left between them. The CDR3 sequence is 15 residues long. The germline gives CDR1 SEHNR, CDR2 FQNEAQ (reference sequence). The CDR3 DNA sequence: TGTGCCAGCAGCGTGAATATTGGTGGGAGCTATGGCTACACCTTC. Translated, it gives CASSVNIGGSYGYTF.

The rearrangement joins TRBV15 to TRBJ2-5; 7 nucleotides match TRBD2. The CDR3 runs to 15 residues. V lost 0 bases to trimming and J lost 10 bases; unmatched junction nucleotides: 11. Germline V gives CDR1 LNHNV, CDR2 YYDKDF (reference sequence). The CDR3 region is CATSREGGGPRDQYF. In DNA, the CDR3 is TGTGCCACCAGCAGAGAGGGCGGGGGACCGAGGGACCAGTACTTC.

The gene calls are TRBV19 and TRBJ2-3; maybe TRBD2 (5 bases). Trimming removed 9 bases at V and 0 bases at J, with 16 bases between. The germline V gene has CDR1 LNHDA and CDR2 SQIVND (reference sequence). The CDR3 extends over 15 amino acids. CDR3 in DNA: TGTGCCAGCTACACGGACTCCCCTAGCACAGATACGCAGTATTTT. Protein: CASYTDSPSTDTQYF.

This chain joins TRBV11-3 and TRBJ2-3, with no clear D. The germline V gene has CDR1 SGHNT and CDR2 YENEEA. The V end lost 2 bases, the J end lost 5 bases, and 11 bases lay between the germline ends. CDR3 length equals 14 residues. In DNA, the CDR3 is TGTGCCAGCAGCTTAACGTCAGCAGGAGATACGCAGTATTTT. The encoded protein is CASSLTSAGDTQYF.

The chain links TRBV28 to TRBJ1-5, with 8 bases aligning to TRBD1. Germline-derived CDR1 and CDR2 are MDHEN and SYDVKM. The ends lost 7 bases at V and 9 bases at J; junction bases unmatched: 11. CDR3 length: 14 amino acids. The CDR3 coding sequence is TGTGCCAGCACCCGGACAGGGCCCGTGGGGCCCCAGCATTTT. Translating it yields CASTRTGPVGPQHF.

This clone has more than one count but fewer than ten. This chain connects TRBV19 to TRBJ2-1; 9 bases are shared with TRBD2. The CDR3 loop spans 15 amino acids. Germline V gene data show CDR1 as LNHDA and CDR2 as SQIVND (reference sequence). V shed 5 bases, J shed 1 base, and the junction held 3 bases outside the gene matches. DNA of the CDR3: TGTGCCAGTAGTTTTACTAGCGGGTCCTACAATGAGCAGTTCTTC. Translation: CASSFTSGSYNEQFF. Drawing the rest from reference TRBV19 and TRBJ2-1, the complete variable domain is DGGITQSPKYLFRKEGQNVTLSCEQNLNHDAMYWYRQDPGQGLRLIYYSQIVNDFQKGDIAEGYSVSREKKESFPLTVTSAQKNPTAFYLCASSFTSGSYNEQFFGPGTRLTVL.

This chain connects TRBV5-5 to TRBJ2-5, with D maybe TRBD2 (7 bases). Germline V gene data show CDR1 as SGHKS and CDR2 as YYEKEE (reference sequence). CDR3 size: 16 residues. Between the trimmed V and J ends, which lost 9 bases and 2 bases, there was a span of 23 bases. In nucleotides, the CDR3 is TGTGCCACGGGGGGCGGGAGCACGATGCTGCAAGAGACCCAGTACTTC. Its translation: CATGGGSTMLQETQYF. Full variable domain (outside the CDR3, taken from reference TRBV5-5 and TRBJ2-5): DAGVTQSPTHLIKTRGQQVTLRCSPISGHKSVSWYQQVLGQGPQFIFQYYEKEERGRGNFPDRFSARQFPNYSSELNVNALLLGDSALYLCATGGGSTMLQETQYFGPGTRLLVL.

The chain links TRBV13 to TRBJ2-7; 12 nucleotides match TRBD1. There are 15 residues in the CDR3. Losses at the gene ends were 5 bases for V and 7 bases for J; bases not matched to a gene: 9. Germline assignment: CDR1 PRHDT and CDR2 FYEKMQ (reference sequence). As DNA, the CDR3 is TGTGCCAGCAGCCCGACCGGGACAGGGGGCAATGAGCAGTACTTC. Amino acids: CASSPTGTGGNEQYF.

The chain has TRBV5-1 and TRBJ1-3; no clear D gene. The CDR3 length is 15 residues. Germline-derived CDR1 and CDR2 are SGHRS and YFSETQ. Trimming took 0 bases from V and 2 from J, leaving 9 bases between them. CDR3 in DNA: TGCGCCAGCAGCTTGGCCGGGAATACTGGAAACACCATATATTTT. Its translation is CASSLAGNTGNTIYF.

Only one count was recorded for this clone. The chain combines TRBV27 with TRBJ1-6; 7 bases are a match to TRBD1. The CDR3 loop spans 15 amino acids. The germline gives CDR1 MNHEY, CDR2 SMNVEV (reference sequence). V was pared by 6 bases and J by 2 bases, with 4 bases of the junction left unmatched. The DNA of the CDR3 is TGTGCCAGCAGAGCAGGGGGAACCTATAATTCACCCCTCCACTTT. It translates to CASRAGGTYNSPLHF.

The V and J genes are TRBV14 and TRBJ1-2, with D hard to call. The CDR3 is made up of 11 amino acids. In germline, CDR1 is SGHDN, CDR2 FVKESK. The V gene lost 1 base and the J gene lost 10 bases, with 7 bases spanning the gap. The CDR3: CASSQGRDYTF. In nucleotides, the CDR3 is TGTGCCAGCAGCCAAGGGAGGGACTACACCTTC. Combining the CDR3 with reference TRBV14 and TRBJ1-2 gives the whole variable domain EAGVTQFPSHSVIEKGQTVTLRCDPISGHDNLYWYRRVMGKEIKFLLHFVKESKQDESGMPNNRFLAERTGGTYSTLKVQPAELEDSGVYFCASSQGRDYTFGSGTRLTVV.

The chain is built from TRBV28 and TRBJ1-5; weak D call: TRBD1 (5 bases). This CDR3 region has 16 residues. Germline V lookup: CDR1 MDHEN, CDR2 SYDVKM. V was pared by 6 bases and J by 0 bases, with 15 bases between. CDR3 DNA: TGTGCCAGCAGATTTGGCAGGGCTTATAGCAATCAGCCCCAGCATTTT. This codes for CASRFGRAYSNQPQHF.

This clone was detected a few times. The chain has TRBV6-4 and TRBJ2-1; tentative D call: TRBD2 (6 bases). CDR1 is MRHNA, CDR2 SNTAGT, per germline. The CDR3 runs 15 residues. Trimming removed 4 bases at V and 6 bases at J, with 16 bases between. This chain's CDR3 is CASSVWGTGGNEQFF. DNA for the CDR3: TGTGCCAGCAGTGTATGGGGGACCGGGGGCAATGAGCAGTTCTTC.

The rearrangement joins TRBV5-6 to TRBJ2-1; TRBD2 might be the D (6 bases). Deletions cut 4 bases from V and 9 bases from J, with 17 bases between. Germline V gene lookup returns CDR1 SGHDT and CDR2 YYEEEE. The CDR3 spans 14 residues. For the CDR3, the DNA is TGTGCCAGCAGCCCGGTAAGACTAGTTGTTGAGCAGTTCTTC. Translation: CASSPVRLVVEQFF.

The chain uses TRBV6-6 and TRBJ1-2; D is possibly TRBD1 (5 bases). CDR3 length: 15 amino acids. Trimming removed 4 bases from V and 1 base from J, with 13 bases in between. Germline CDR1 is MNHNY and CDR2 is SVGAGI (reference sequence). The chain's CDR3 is CASSSVDSYNYGYTF. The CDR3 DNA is TGTGCCAGCAGTTCCGTTGACAGTTATAACTATGGCTACACCTTC.

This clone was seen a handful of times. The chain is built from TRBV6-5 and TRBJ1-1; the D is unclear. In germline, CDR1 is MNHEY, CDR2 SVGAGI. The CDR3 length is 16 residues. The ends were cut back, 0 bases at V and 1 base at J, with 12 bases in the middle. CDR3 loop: CASSYSLDGENTEAFF. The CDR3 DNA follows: TGTGCCAGCAGTTACTCCCTGGACGGGGAGAACACTGAAGCTTTCTTT.

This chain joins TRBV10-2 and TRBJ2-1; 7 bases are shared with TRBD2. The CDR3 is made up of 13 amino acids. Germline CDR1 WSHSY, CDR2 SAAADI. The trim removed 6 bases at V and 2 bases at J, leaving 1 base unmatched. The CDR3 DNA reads TGCGCCAGCAGAGGACTAGCCTACAATGAGCAGTTCTTC. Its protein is CASRGLAYNEQFF.

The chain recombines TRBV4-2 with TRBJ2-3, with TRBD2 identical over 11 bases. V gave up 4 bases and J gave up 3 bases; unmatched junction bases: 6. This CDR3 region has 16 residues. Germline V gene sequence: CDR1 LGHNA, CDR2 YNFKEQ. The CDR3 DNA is TGTGCCAGCAGCCGAGGACTAGCGGGTTTAACAGATACGCAGTATTTT. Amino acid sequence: CASSRGLAGLTDTQYF.

CDR3 residues: CASSLRVRETQYF. The DNA for the CDR3 is TGTGCCAGCAGCCTCAGGGTACGGGAGACCCAGTACTTC. The rearrangement joins TRBV7-3 to TRBJ2-5, with D tentatively TRBD1 (5 bases). Trimming shortened V by 5 bases and J by 5 bases, and 12 bases separated the two germline ends. The CDR3 has 13 residues. Germline lookup yields CDR1 SGHTA and CDR2 FQGTGA.

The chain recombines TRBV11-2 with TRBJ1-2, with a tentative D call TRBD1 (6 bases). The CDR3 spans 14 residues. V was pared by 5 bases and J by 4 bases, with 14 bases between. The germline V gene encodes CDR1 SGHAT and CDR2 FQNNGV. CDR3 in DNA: TGTGCCAGCAGCAGGTTCAGGGACACCTATGGCTACACCTTC. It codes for CASSRFRDTYGYTF.

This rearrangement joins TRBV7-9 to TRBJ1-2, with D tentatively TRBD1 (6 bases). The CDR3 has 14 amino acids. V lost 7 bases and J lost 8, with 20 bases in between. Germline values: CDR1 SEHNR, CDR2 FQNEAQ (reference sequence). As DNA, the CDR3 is TGTGCCAGCACCGTGCTTGGGGGCGCCGGGGGCTACACCTTC. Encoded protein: CASTVLGGAGGYTF.

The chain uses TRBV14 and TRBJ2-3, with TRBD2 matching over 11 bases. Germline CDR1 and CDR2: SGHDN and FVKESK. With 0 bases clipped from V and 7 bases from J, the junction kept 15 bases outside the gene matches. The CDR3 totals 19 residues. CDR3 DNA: TGTGCCAGCAGCCAAGATCTGTCTAGAACCGGGACTAGCGGACATACGCAGTATTTT. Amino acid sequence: CASSQDLSRTGTSGHTQYF. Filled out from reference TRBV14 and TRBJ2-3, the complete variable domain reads EAGVTQFPSHSVIEKGQTVTLRCDPISGHDNLYWYRRVMGKEIKFLLHFVKESKQDESGMPNNRFLAERTGGTYSTLKVQPAELEDSGVYFCASSQDLSRTGTSGHTQYFGPGTRLTVL.

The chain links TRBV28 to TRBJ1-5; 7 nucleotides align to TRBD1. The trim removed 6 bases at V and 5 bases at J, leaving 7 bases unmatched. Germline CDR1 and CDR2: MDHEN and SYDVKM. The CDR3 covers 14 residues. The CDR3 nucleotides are TGTGCCAGCAGCTGGACAGGAATGGATCAGCCCCAGCATTTT. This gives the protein CASSWTGMDQPQHF.

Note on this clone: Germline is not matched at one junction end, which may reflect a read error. CDR3 coding DNA: TGTGCCAGCACCATACCGGGTAGCCCTAACGAAAAACTGTTTTTT. Its translation: CASTIPGSPNEKLFF. The chain links TRBV28 to TRBJ1-4; the D is unclear. The CDR3 is 15 amino acids. Looked up from germline, CDR1 is MDHEN and CDR2 is SYDVKM. Based on the CDR3 plus reference TRBV28 and TRBJ1-4, the full variable domain is DVKVTQSSRYLVKRTGEKVFLECVQDMDHENMFWYRQDPGLGLRLIYFSYDVKMKEKGDIPEGYSVSREKKERFSLILESASTNQTSMYLCASTIPGSPNEKLFFGSGTQLSVL.

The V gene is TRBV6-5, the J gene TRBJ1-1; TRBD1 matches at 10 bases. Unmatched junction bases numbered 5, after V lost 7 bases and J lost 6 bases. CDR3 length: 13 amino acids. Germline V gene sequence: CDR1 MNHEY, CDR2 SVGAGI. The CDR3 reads CASTTGTGAEAFF. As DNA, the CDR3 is TGTGCCAGCACCACCGGGACAGGGGCTGAAGCTTTCTTT.

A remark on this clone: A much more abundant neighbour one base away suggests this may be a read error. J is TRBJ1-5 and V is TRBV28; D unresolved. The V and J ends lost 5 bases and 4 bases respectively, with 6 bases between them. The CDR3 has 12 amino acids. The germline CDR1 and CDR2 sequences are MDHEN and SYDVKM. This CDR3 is CASSTGNQPQHF. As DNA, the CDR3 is TGTGCCAGCAGTACGGGGAATCAGCCCCAGCATTTT.

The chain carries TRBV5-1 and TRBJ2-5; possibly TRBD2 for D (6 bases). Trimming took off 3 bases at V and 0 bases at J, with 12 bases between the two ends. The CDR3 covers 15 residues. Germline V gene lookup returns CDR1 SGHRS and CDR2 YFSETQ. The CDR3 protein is CASSSGGTYQETQYF. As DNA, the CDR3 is TGCGCCAGCAGCTCAGGAGGGACGTACCAAGAGACCCAGTACTTC.

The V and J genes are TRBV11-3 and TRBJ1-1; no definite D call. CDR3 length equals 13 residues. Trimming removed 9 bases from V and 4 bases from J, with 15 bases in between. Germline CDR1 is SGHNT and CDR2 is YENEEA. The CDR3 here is CASRQEVRTEAFF. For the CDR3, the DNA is TGTGCCAGTCGACAAGAAGTTCGCACTGAAGCTTTCTTT.

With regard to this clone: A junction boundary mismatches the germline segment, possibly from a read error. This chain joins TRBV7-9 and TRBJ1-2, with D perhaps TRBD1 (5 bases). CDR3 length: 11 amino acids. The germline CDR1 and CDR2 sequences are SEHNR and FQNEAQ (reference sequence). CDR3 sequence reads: CASSLGGALPF. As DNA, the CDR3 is TGTGCCAGCAGCTTAGGTGGGGCCCTTCCCTTC.

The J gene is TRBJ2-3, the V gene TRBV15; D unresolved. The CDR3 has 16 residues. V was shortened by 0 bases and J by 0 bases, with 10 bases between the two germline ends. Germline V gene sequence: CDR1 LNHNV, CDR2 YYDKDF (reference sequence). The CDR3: CATSRDVRTSTDTQYF. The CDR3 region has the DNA TGTGCCACCAGCAGAGATGTAAGAACTAGCACAGATACGCAGTATTTT.

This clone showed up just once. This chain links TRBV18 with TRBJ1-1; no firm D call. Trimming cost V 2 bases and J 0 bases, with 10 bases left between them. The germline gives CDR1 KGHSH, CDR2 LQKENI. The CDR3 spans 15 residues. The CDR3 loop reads CASSPGETMNTEAFF. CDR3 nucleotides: TGTGCCAGCTCACCAGGGGAGACGATGAACACTGAAGCTTTCTTT. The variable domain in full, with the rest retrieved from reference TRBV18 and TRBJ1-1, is NAGVMQNPRHLVRRRGQEARLRCSPMKGHSHVYWYRQLPEEGLKFMVYLQKENIIDESGMPKERFSAEFPKEGPSILRIQQVVRGDSAAYFCASSPGETMNTEAFFGQGTRLTVV.

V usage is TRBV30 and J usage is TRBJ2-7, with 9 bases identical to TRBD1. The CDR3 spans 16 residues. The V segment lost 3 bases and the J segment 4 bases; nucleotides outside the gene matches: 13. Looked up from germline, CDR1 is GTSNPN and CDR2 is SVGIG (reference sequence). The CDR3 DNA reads TGTGCCTGGAGCAAAGTGCCGGGACAGGGTAGTTACGAGCAGTACTTC. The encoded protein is CAWSKVPGQGSYEQYF.